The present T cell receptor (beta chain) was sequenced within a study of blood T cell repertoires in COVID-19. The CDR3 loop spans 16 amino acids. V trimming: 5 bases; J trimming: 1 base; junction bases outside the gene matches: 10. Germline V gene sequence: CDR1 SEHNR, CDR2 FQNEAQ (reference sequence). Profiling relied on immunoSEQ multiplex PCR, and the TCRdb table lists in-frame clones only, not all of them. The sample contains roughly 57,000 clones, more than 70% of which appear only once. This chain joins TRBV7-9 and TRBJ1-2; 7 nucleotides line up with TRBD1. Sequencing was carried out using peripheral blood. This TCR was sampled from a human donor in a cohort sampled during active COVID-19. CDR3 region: CASSQGTGANNYGYTF. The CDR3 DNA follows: TGTGCCAGCAGCCAAGGTACAGGGGCGAATAACTATGGCTACACCTTC. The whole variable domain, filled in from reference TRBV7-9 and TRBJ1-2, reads DTGVSQNPRHKITKRGQNVTFRCDPISEHNRLYWYRQTLGQGPEFLTYFQNEAQLEKSRLLSDRFSAERPKGSFSTLEIQRTEQGDSAMYLCASSQGTGANNYGYTFGSGTRLTVV.